This is a list of T cell receptor beta chains from one sample in a study of cytomegalovirus exposure and HLA in healthy donors. Clones were read by immunoSEQ multiplex PCR, and TCRdb kept only the in-frame ones, dropping some. The table shows 250,000 to 350,000 clones, with roughly 89% occurring only once. The sample taken for sequencing was PBMCs. The receptors derive from a man in his forties in good health and CMV-seropositive. Both conserved end residues are part of each CDR3. A D gene is named only where the DNA matches it firmly. The size entry is marked missing in some rows and otherwise reads once, few, many or a size class.

D gene	V gene	J gene	clone size	CDR3 DNA	CDR3 protein
.	TRBV5-5	TRBJ1-4	.	TGTGCCAGCAGCTACGCGATGGTGAATGAAAAACTGTTTTTT	CASSYAMVNEKLFF
TRBD1	TRBV5-1	TRBJ2-7	.	TGCGCCAGCAGCTTGGAGGGACAGGGGGTCTACGAGCAGTACTTC	CASSLEGQGVYEQYF
TRBD2	TRBV28	TRBJ2-1	.	TGTGCCAGCAGTTGGCCCTCCGGTTTCGGGACTAGCGGGAGATCCTACAATGAGCAGTTCTTC	CASSWPSGFGTSGRSYNEQFF
.	TRBV19	TRBJ1-2	once	TGTGCCAGTAGTATAGAAGGGGACTATGGCTACACCTTC	CASSIEGDYGYTF
.	TRBV28	TRBJ2-5	.	TGTGCCAGCAGTGTTCAGGGTAACCAAGAGGCCCAGTACTTC	CASSVQGNQEAQYF
TRBD1	TRBV7-2	TRBJ2-7	few	TGTGCCAGCAGCTTGAGGACAGGCGACCGCGAGCAGTACTTC	CASSLRTGDREQYF
TRBD2	TRBV27	TRBJ2-1	.	TGTGCCAGCAGTTTATCTCGCGGGAGCTATAGCTCCTACAATGAGCAGTTCTTC	CASSLSRGSYSSYNEQFF
TRBD1	TRBV9	TRBJ2-7	.	TGTGCCAGCAGCGTAGGACAGGGCCGCTACGAGCAGTACTTC	CASSVGQGRYEQYF
.	TRBV5-6	TRBJ1-5	.	TGTGCCAGCAGCTTGGCCGGGGGGTACAATCAGCCCCAGCATTTT	CASSLAGGYNQPQHF
TRBD1	TRBV2	TRBJ1-3	.	TGTGCCAGCAGCGTACAGGGGTCCGGAAACACCATATATTTT	CASSVQGSGNTIYF
.	TRBV4-1	TRBJ2-1	.	TGCGCCAGCAGCCAGGTCCCAGGGGAATACAATGAGCAGTTCTTC	CASSQVPGEYNEQFF
TRBD2	TRBV11-1	TRBJ2-7	once	TGTGCCAGCAGCTCAGGGGTAGCGGGAGGCTACGAGCAGTACTTC	CASSSGVAGGYEQYF
TRBD1	TRBV2	TRBJ2-7	.	TGTGCCAGCTGTAAGAGGACAGGGACCCACGAGCAGTACTTC	CASCKRTGTHEQYF
.	TRBV5-4	TRBJ2-2	.	TGTGCCAGCAGCTTAACCTCTCCGGGCACCGGGGAGCTGTTTTTT	CASSLTSPGTGELFF
.	TRBV2	TRBJ1-5	.	TGTGCCAGCAGAGGAGGGGAGCGTCAGCCCCAGCATTTT	CASRGGERQPQHF
TRBD1	TRBV5-5	TRBJ1-1	.	TGTGCCAGCAGCCGACTACAGGGGGCTGGTGAAGCTTTCTTT	CASSRLQGAGEAFF
.	TRBV27	TRBJ2-5	.	TGTGCCAGCAGTTCGACCGGGATCCTGGGGGGAGAGACCCAGTACTTC	CASSSTGILGGETQYF
TRBD2	TRBV7-9	TRBJ2-1	.	TGTGCCAGCAATATAGGGACTAGCGGGAGAGGGGGTGAGCAGTTCTTC	CASNIGTSGRGGEQFF
.	TRBV6-5	TRBJ2-3	.	TGTGCCAGCAGTTACCAAGAGGATCCTACAGATACGCAGTATTTT	CASSYQEDPTDTQYF
.	TRBV29-1	TRBJ1-2	.	TGCAGCGTTGAAGGGACACCCTATGGCTACACCTTC	CSVEGTPYGYTF
TRBD2	TRBV28	TRBJ2-5	.	TGTGCCAGCAGTCAACCTGAGACTAGCGCGACGGGGCTGGGGGAGACCCAGTACTTC	CASSQPETSATGLGETQYF
.	TRBV29-1	TRBJ2-6	once	TGCAGCGCCGAGGGATCTGGGGCCAACGTCCTGACTTTC	CSAEGSGANVLTF
.	TRBV27	TRBJ1-4	.	TGTGCCAGCAGTTTTGGCGGGGTGGGGGGTGAAAAACTGTTTTTT	CASSFGGVGGEKLFF
TRBD1	TRBV28	TRBJ2-3	.	TGTGCCAGCAGTTCCAGGGGGCCAACGATGGATACGCAGTATTTT	CASSSRGPTMDTQYF
TRBD1	TRBV5-4	TRBJ2-5	.	TGTGCCAGCAGCACCCCAGGGGGCGCGCAAGAGACCCAGTACTTC	CASSTPGGAQETQYF
TRBD1	TRBV28	TRBJ1-4	.	TGTGCCAGCAGTTTCGTGGTCAGGGGGGCTGAAAAACTGTTTTTT	CASSFVVRGAEKLFF
.	TRBV15	TRBJ1-2	.	TGTGCCACCAGCAGCCGGGGAAACTATGGCTACACCTTC	CATSSRGNYGYTF
.	TRBV6-1	TRBJ2-1	.	TGTGCCAGCAGTGAAGAGGGGAACTACAAAGTCTACAATGAGCAGTTCTTC	CASSEEGNYKVYNEQFF
.	TRBV7-3	TRBJ1-1	.	TGTGCCAGCAGCGAGGGCCCCGACACTGAAGCTTTCTTT	CASSEGPDTEAFF
.	TRBV19	TRBJ1-2	.	TGTGCCAGTAGTATGGTTGCAGGGGTCTACACCTTC	CASSMVAGVYTF
.	TRBV28	TRBJ2-7	.	TGTGCCACCGAATCTAGCGATTCCCCCTACGAGCAGTACTTC	CATESSDSPYEQYF
.	TRBV5-5	TRBJ2-6	.	TGTGCCAGCAGCTTGACCTCAGGGACTGGGGCCAACGTCCTGACTTTC	CASSLTSGTGANVLTF
TRBD1	TRBV29-1	TRBJ1-1	.	TGCAGCGTTAACAGGGGAGGTTTCGTGAACACTGAAGCTTTCTTT	CSVNRGGFVNTEAFF
.	TRBV7-9	TRBJ1-1	.	TGTGCCAGCAGCTTGGACAGCCGGAAAATGAACACTGAAGCTTTCTTT	CASSLDSRKMNTEAFF
.	TRBV29-1	TRBJ2-7	.	TGCAGCGTTGAAGGGTACGGCGGGATCTACGAGCAGTACTTC	CSVEGYGGIYEQYF